This T cell receptor (beta chain) was observed in a study of blood T cell repertoires in COVID-19. Only in-frame clones appear in the TCRdb table, and some are missing; sequencing was by immunoSEQ multiplex PCR. The sample lists fewer than 350,000 clones; about nine tenths were seen once. V lost 4 bases and J lost 11, with 14 bases in between. CDR1 DFQATT and CDR2 SNEGSKA come from the germline V gene (reference sequence). This CDR3 comprises 11 residues. Sequencing used PBMCs or T cells enriched from blood (not recorded which). The chain uses TRBV20-1 and TRBJ1-2, with TRBD1 as a possible D gene (6 bases). The clonotype was recovered from a woman younger than 45 with acute COVID-19. CDR3: CSAKRSQGYTF. In DNA, the CDR3 is TGCAGTGCTAAGAGGAGTCAGGGGTACACCTTC.